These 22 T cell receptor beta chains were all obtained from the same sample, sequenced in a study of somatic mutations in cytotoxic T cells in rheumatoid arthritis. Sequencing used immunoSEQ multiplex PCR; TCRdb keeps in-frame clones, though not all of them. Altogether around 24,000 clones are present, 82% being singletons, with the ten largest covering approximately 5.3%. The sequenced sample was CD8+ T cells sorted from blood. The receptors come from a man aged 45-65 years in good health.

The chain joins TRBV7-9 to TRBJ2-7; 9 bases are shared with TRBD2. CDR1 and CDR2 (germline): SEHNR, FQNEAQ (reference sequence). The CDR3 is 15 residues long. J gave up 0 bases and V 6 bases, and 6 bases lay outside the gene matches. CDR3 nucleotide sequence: TGTGCCAGCAGTCCGACTAGCGGCAACTCCTACGAGCAGTACTTC. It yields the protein CASSPTSGNSYEQYF. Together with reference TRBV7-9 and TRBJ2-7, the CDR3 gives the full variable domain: DTGVSQNPRHKITKRGQNVTFRCDPISEHNRLYWYRQTLGQGPEFLTYFQNEAQLEKSRLLSDRFSAERPKGSFSTLEIQRTEQGDSAMYLCASSPTSGNSYEQYFGPGTRLTVT.

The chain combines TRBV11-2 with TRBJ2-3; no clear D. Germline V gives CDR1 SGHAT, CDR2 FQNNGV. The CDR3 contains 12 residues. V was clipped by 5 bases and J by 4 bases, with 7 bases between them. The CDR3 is CASSLLPDTQYF. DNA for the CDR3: TGTGCCAGCAGCCTGTTACCAGATACGCAGTATTTT. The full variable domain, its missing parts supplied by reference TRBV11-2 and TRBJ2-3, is EAGVAQSPRYKIIEKRQSVAFWCNPISGHATLYWYQQILGQGPKLLIQFQNNGVVDDSQLPKDRFSAERLKGVDSTLKIQPAKLEDSAVYLCASSLLPDTQYFGPGTRLTVL.

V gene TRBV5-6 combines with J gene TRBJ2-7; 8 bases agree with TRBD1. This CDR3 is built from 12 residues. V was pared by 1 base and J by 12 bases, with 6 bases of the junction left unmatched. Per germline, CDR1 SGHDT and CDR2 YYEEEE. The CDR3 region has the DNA TGTGCCAGCAGCTTGAGGCAGGGGGCCTCGTACTTC. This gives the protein CASSLRQGASYF.

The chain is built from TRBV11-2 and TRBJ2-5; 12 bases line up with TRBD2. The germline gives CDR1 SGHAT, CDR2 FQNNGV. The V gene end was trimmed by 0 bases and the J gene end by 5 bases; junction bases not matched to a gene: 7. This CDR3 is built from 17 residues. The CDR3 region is CASSLDPGTSGWETQYF. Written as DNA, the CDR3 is TGTGCCAGCAGCTTAGATCCCGGGACTAGCGGGTGGGAGACCCAGTACTTC.

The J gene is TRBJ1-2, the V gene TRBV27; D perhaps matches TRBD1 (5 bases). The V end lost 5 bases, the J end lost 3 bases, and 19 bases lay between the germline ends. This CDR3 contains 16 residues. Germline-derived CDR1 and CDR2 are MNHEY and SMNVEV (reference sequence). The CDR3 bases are TGTGCCAGCAGTCCCTCGATCGGGGGGGTCGACTATGGCTACACCTTC. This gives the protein CASSPSIGGVDYGYTF.

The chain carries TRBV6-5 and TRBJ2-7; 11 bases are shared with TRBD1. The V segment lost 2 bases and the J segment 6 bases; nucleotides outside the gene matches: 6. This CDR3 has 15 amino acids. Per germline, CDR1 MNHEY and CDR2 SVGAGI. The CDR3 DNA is TGTGCCAGCAGTTACAGGAGGACAGGGGGCTCCGAGCAGTACTTC. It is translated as CASSYRRTGGSEQYF.

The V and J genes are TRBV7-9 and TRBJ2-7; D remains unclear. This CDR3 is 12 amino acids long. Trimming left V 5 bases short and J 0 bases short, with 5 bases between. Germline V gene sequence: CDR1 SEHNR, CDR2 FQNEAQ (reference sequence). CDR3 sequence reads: CASSQRSYEQYF. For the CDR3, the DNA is TGTGCCAGCAGCCAACGCTCCTACGAGCAGTACTTC.

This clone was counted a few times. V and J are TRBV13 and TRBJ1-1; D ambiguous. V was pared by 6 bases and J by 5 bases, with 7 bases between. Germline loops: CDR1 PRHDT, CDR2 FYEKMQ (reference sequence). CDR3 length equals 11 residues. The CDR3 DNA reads TGTGCCAGCAGGGGAAATACTGAAGCTTTCTTT. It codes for CASRGNTEAFF.

The CDR3: CASSWDRGPTTSQETQYF. The CDR3 DNA is TGTGCCAGCAGCTGGGACAGGGGACCAACCACTTCACAAGAGACCCAGTACTTC. This chain joins TRBV5-8 and TRBJ2-5, with 10 bases identical to TRBD1. The CDR3 is 18 residues long. CDR1 and CDR2 (germline): SGHTS, YDEGEE. The ends lost 3 bases at V and 2 bases at J; junction bases unmatched: 13.

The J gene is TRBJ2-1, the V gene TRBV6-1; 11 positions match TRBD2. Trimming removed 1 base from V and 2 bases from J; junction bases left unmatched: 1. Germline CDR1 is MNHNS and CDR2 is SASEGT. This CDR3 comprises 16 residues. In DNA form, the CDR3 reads TGTGCCAGCAGTGAAGTACTAGCGGGGGCCTACAATGAGCAGTTCTTC. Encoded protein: CASSEVLAGAYNEQFF.

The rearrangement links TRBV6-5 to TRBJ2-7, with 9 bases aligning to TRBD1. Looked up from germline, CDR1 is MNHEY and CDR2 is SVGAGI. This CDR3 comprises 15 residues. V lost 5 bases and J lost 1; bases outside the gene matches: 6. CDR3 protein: CASSPGQGFSYEQYF. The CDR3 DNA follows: TGTGCCAGCAGTCCGGGACAGGGTTTTTCCTACGAGCAGTACTTC.

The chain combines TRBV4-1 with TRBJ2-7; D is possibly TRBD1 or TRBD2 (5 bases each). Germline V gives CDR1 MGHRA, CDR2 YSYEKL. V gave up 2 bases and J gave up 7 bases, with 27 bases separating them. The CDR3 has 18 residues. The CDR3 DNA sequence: TGCGCCAGCAGCCAATCACAGAAACCGGGACCGGTAGTTTCGGAGCAGTACTTC. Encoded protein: CASSQSQKPGPVVSEQYF.

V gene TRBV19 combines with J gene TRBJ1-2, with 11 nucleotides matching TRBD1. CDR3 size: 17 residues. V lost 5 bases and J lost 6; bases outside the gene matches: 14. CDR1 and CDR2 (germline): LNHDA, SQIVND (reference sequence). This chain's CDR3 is CASSSWTGGSGPDGYTF. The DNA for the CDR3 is TGTGCCAGTAGTTCGTGGACAGGGGGCTCTGGTCCGGATGGCTACACCTTC.

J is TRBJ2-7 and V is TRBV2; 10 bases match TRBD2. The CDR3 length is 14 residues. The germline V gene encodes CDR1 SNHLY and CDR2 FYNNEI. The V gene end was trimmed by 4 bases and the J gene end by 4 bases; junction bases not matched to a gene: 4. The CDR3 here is CASSGTSGGYEQYF. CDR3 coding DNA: TGTGCCAGCAGTGGGACTAGCGGTGGATACGAGCAGTACTTC. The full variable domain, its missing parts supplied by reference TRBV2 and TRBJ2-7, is EPEVTQTPSHQVTQMGQEVILRCVPISNHLYFYWYRQILGQKVEFLVSFYNNEISEKSEIFDDQFSVERPDGSNFTLKIRSTKLEDSAMYFCASSGTSGGYEQYFGPGTRLTVT.

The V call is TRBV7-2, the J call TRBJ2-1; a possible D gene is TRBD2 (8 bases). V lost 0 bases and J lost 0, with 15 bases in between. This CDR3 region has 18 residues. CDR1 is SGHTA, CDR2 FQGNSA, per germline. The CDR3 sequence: CASSLAISGDSSYNEQFF. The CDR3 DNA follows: TGTGCCAGCAGCTTAGCGATTAGCGGGGACAGCTCCTACAATGAGCAGTTCTTC.

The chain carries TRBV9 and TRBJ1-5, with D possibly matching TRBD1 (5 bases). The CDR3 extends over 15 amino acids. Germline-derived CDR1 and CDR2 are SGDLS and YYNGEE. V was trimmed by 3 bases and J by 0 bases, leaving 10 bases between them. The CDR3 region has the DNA TGTGCCAGCAGCGGGGACGGAGATAGCAATCAGCCCCAGCATTTT. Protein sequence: CASSGDGDSNQPQHF.

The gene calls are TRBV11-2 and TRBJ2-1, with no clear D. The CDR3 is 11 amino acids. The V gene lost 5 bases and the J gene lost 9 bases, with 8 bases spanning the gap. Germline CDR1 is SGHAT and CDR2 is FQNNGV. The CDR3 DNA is TGTGCCAGCAGCAAGGACCTTGAGCAGTTCTTC. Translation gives CASSKDLEQFF. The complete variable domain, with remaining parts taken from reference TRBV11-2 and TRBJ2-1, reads EAGVAQSPRYKIIEKRQSVAFWCNPISGHATLYWYQQILGQGPKLLIQFQNNGVVDDSQLPKDRFSAERLKGVDSTLKIQPAKLEDSAVYLCASSKDLEQFFGPGTRLTVL.

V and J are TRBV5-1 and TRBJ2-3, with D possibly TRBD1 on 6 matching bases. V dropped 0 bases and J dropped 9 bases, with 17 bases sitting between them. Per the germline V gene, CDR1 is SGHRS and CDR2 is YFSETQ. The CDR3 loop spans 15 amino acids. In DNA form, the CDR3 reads TGCGCCAGCAGCTTGGCAGGGGCTCCTGAAGGGACGCAGTATTTT. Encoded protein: CASSLAGAPEGTQYF.

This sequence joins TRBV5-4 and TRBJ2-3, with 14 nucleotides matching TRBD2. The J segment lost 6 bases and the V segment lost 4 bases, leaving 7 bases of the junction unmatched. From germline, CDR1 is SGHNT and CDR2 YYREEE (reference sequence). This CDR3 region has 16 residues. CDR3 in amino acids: CASSLPWTSGRDTQYF. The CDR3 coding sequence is TGTGCCAGCAGCCTGCCATGGACTAGCGGGAGGGATACGCAGTATTTT.

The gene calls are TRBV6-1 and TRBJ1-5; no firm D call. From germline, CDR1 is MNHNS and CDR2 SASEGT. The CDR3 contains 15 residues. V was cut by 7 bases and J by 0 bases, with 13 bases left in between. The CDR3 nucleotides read TGTGCCAGCACTGAGAGCATATATAGCAATCAGCCCCAGCATTTT. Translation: CASTESIYSNQPQHF.

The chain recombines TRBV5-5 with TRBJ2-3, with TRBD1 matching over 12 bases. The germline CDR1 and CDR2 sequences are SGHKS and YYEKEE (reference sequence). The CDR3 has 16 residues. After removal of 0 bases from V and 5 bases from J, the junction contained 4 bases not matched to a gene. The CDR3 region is CASSLEGTGGRDTQYF. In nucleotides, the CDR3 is TGTGCCAGCAGCTTGGAAGGGACAGGGGGCAGAGATACGCAGTATTTT.

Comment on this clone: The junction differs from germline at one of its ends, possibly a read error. Here the CDR3 reads CASSISGRTTPPDSF. CDR3 coding DNA: TGTGCCAGTAGTATATCGGGTAGGACTACTCCTCCGGATAGTTTC. The chain links TRBV19 to TRBJ2-7; D is possibly TRBD2 (6 bases). This CDR3 spans 15 amino acids. The germline V gene has CDR1 LNHDA and CDR2 SQIVND (reference sequence).